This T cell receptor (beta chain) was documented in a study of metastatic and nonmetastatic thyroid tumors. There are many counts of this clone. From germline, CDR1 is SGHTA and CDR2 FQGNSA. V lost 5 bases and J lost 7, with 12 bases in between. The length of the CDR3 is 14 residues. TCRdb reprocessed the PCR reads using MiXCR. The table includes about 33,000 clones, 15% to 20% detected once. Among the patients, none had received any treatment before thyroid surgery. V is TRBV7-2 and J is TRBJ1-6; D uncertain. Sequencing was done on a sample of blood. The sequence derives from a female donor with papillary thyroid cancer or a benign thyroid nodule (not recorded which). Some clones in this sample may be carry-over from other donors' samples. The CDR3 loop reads CASSREGRNSPLHF. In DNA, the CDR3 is TGTGCCAGCAGCCGGGAAGGCAGGAATTCACCCCTCCACTTT. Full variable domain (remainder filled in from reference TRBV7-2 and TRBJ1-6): GAGVSQSPSNKVTEKGKDVELRCDPISGHTALYWYRQSLGQGLEFLIYFQGNSAPDKSGLPSDRFSAERTGGSVSTLTIQRTQQEDSAVYLCASSREGRNSPLHFGNGTRLTVT.